This T cell receptor beta chain was recorded in a study of cytomegalovirus exposure and HLA in healthy donors. Study-wide background: Early released data comprised tens of millions of unique TCRs from HLA-typed donors.

Despite likely unrecorded immune exposures, the donors were nominally healthy at the time of sampling. Both 60 Vbeta primers and 13 Jbeta primers went into the PCR. Method: immunoSEQ multiplex PCR; TCRdb's copy keeps in-frame clones and lacks some. Of fewer than 100,000 clones in the sample, roughly 75% were seen once. The CDR3 runs to 11 residues. Germline V gives CDR1 MDHEN, CDR2 SYDVKM. Trimming removed 2 bases at V and 8 bases at J, with 4 bases between. The chain is built from TRBV28 and TRBJ2-1, with D uncertain. Sequencing used PBMCs. The sequence derives from a woman aged 60-70 years in good health and CMV-seronegative. The CDR3 bases are TGTGCCAGCAGTTTAGTCGATGAGCAGTTCTTC. Protein product: CASSLVDEQFF.